The 18 T cell receptor beta chains below were found in one sample sequenced in a study of blood T cell repertoires in COVID-19. Assay: immunoSEQ multiplex PCR; the TCRdb copy retains only in-frame clones and omits some. Here the sample spans approximately 150,000 clones, 87% being singletons. Input material: peripheral blood. These receptors were taken from a woman between 50 and 59 years old with active or convalescent COVID-19.

CDR3 protein: CASSVGGGGAYEQFF. CDR3 DNA: TGTGCCAGCAGCGTAGGAGGCGGGGGGGCTTATGAGCAGTTCTTC. V gene TRBV9 combines with J gene TRBJ2-1; 9 bases fit TRBD2. Germline V gene data show CDR1 as SGDLS and CDR2 as YYNGEE. The CDR3 runs to 15 residues. The J segment lost 8 bases and the V segment lost 0 bases, leaving 6 bases of the junction unmatched.

The rearrangement links TRBV27 to TRBJ1-1; perhaps TRBD1 as D (6 bases). V dropped 5 bases and J dropped 2 bases, with 15 bases sitting between them. Germline V gene data show CDR1 as MNHEY and CDR2 as SMNVEV (reference sequence). CDR3 length: 15 amino acids. The CDR3 loop reads CASSQLNRVNTEAFF. DNA for the CDR3: TGTGCCAGCAGTCAACTAAACAGGGTTAACACTGAAGCTTTCTTT.

The chain is built from TRBV7-3 and TRBJ2-3; 11 nucleotides line up with TRBD1. The CDR3 has 17 residues. Trimming removed 5 bases from V and 5 bases from J; junction bases left unmatched: 12. Germline V gene data show CDR1 as SGHTA and CDR2 as FQGTGA. The CDR3 loop reads CASSPWTGGQGRDTQYF. As DNA, the CDR3 is TGTGCCAGCAGCCCCTGGACAGGGGGCCAAGGAAGAGATACGCAGTATTTT.

The chain uses TRBV15 and TRBJ1-1; TRBD1 matches at 7 bases. In germline, CDR1 is LNHNV, CDR2 YYDKDF (reference sequence). After removal of 6 bases from V and 0 bases from J, the junction contained 4 bases not matched to a gene. The CDR3 consists of 14 residues. The CDR3 here is CATSGTVMNTEAFF. CDR3 bases: TGTGCCACCAGTGGGACAGTAATGAACACTGAAGCTTTCTTT.

V and J are TRBV7-2 and TRBJ2-2; 13 nucleotides line up with TRBD2. J was trimmed by 2 bases and V by 1 base; bases with no gene match: 1. This CDR3 is built from 17 residues. CDR1 is SGHTA, CDR2 FQGNSA, per germline. The CDR3 reads CASSLGGLAGNTGELFF. CDR3 DNA sequence: TGTGCCAGCAGCTTAGGGGGACTAGCGGGAAACACCGGGGAGCTGTTTTTT.

The DNA for the CDR3 is TGTGCCAGCAGCCATGACAGTTCCTATGGCTACACCTTC. Translating gives CASSHDSSYGYTF. The chain couples TRBV3-1 (or the pseudogene TRBV3-2) to TRBJ1-2, with D maybe TRBD1 (5 bases). Germline values: CDR1 LGHDT, CDR2 YNNKEL (reference sequence). V was shortened by 3 bases and J by 4 bases, with 9 bases between the two germline ends. This CDR3 is 13 amino acids long.

This clone appeared once. CDR3 sequence reads: CASSAAQGATNEKLFF. CDR3 in DNA: TGTGCCAGCAGCGCAGCCCAGGGGGCAACTAATGAAAAACTGTTTTTT. The chain uses TRBV9 and TRBJ1-4; 7 bases are shared with TRBD1. Germline CDR1 SGDLS, CDR2 YYNGEE. CDR3 size: 16 residues. V dropped 3 bases and J dropped 0; count of bases not matched to a gene: 5.

In its sample, this clone was seen a few times. V usage is TRBV28 and J usage is TRBJ2-7, with 12 bases fitting TRBD2. This CDR3 is 15 amino acids long. The J segment lost 1 base and the V segment lost 6 bases, leaving 4 bases of the junction unmatched. The V gene's germline CDR1 is MDHEN and CDR2 SYDVKM. CDR3 coding DNA: TGTGCCAGCAGGGTGACTAGCGGGAGATCCTACGAGCAGTACTTC. It yields the protein CASRVTSGRSYEQYF. The full variable domain, rest sourced from reference TRBV28 and TRBJ2-7, is DVKVTQSSRYLVKRTGEKVFLECVQDMDHENMFWYRQDPGLGLRLIYFSYDVKMKEKGDIPEGYSVSREKKERFSLILESASTNQTSMYLCASRVTSGRSYEQYFGPGTRLTVT.

V gene TRBV28 combines with J gene TRBJ2-3; D is unresolved. The CDR3 runs 12 residues. Per germline, CDR1 MDHEN and CDR2 SYDVKM. The V end lost 10 bases, the J end lost 6 bases, and 14 bases lay between the germline ends. DNA for the CDR3: TGTGCCACAGGCGAGTACCGGGATACGCAGTATTTT. Translation gives CATGEYRDTQYF.

The genes are TRBV19 and TRBJ2-3, with 11 bases identical to TRBD2. The V gene end was trimmed by 5 bases and the J gene end by 7 bases; junction bases not matched to a gene: 11. The germline gives CDR1 LNHDA, CDR2 SQIVND (reference sequence). The CDR3 is 16 residues long. CDR3 bases: TGTGCCAGTAGTTCCTTACTAGCGGGAGATGGAAATACGCAGTATTTT. Amino acids: CASSSLLAGDGNTQYF.

J is TRBJ1-3 and V is TRBV9; 7 nucleotides align to TRBD1. V lost 1 base and J lost 2; bases outside the gene matches: 0. This CDR3 is built from 14 residues. The V gene's germline CDR1 is SGDLS and CDR2 YYNGEE. CDR3 amino acids: CASSVTGAGNTIYF. DNA of the CDR3: TGTGCCAGCAGCGTAACAGGGGCTGGAAACACCATATATTTT.

The sample holds one count of this clone. The chain carries TRBV3-1 (or the pseudogene TRBV3-2) and TRBJ1-5; 10 nucleotides match TRBD1. Germline-derived CDR1 and CDR2 are LGHDT and YNNKEL (reference sequence). V gave up 4 bases and J gave up 9 bases; unmatched junction bases: 6. The CDR3 totals 14 residues. The CDR3 nucleotides are TGTGCCAGCAGCCCGAGACAGGGGGCTCCGCCCCAGCATTTT. It translates to CASSPRQGAPPQHF.

The V and J genes are TRBV5-6 and TRBJ2-1; TRBD1 aligns across 7 bases. Trimming removed 4 bases from V and 2 bases from J; junction bases left unmatched: 6. This CDR3 is 15 amino acids long. CDR1 is SGHDT, CDR2 YYEEEE, per germline. The CDR3 region has the DNA TGTGCCAGCAGCGGAACCGGGACAGCCTACAATGAGCAGTTCTTC. Protein: CASSGTGTAYNEQFF.

This clone was seen once. This CDR3 is also generated by other DNA sequences in the sample. V and J are TRBV15 and TRBJ2-7, with D maybe TRBD2 (7 bases). Trimming took off 0 bases at V and 7 bases at J, with 10 bases between the two ends. Germline V lookup: CDR1 LNHNV, CDR2 YYDKDF (reference sequence). CDR3 length: 13 residues. The CDR3 here is CATSRDRGGEQYF. Written as DNA, the CDR3 is TGTGCCACCAGCAGAGATAGGGGGGGGGAGCAGTACTTC.

This chain joins TRBV18 and TRBJ1-3; D is unclear. Between the trimmed V and J ends, which lost 2 bases and 2 bases, there was a span of 13 bases. This CDR3 is built from 16 residues. Germline-derived CDR1 and CDR2 are KGHSH and LQKENI. CDR3: CASSPYMMGAGNTIYF. CDR3 nucleotides: TGTGCCAGCTCACCATATATGATGGGCGCTGGAAACACCATATATTTT.

The rearrangement links TRBV27 to TRBJ2-7, with 10 nucleotides matching TRBD1. Germline V gene sequence: CDR1 MNHEY, CDR2 SMNVEV (reference sequence). The trim removed 4 bases at V and 4 bases at J, leaving 4 bases unmatched. CDR3 size: 14 residues. The CDR3 nucleotides are TGTGCCAGCAGTTCCCGGGACAGGGGATACGAGCAGTACTTC. This sequence encodes CASSSRDRGYEQYF.

V gene TRBV12-3 or TRBV12-4 combines with J gene TRBJ1-1, with D unresolved. The CDR3 consists of 13 residues. Trimming removed 5 bases from V and 1 base from J, with 8 bases in between. DNA for the CDR3: TGTGCCAGCAGTAATACAAGGAACACTGAAGCTTTCTTT. Encoded protein: CASSNTRNTEAFF.

J is TRBJ1-5 and V is TRBV4-3, with 7 bases aligning to TRBD1. Looked up from germline, CDR1 is LGHNA and CDR2 is YSLEER. V lost 0 bases to trimming and J lost 4 bases; unmatched junction nucleotides: 3. The CDR3 consists of 15 residues. CDR3 sequence: CASSQDPGGNQPQHF. DNA of the CDR3: TGCGCCAGCAGCCAAGATCCAGGGGGAAATCAGCCCCAGCATTTT.